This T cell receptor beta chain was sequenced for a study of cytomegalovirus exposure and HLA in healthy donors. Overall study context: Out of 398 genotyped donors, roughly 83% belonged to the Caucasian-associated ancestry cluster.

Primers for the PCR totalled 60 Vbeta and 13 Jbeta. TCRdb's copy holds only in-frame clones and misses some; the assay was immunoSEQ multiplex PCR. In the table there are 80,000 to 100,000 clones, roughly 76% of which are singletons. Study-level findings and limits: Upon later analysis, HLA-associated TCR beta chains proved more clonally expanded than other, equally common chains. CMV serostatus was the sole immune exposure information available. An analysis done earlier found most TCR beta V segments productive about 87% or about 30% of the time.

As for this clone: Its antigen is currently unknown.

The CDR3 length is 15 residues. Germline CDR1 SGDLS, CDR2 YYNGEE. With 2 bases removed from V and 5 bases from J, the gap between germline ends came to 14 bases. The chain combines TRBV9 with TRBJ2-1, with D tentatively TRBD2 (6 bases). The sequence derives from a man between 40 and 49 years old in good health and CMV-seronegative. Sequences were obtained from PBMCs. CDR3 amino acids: CASSVLPSSDNEQFF. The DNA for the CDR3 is TGTGCCAGCAGCGTCCTCCCGTCTAGCGACAATGAGCAGTTCTTC.